A selection of T cell receptor beta chains follows, all from one sample in a study of post-analysis software for immune sequencing data. TCRdb reprocessed the PCR reads via MiXCR and lists one record per CDR3 protein. This table has approximately 400,000 distinct CDR3 sequences, 30% to 45% appearing once. What was sequenced was blood. The receptors stem from a girl aged 5-17 years with multiple sclerosis. Both conserved end residues are part of each CDR3. D genes are given only for firm matches. Clone size is not always given. Where it is, it says once, few, many or a class for expanded clones.

clone_size,d_call,j_call,v_call,cdr3_aa,cdr3_nt
-,-,TRBJ1-4,TRBV6-5,CASRLGVWDGDNEKLFF,TGTGCCAGCAGACTCGGAGTTTGGGACGGGGATAATGAAAAACTGTTTTTT
few,TRBD2,TRBJ2-5,TRBV5-5,CASSLAAGVDETQYF,TGTGCCAGCAGCTTGGCTGCGGGGGTCGATGAGACCCAGTACTTC
-,-,TRBJ1-4,TRBV28,CASSAMTGANEKLFF,TGTGCCAGCAGTGCGATGACAGGTGCGAATGAAAAACTGTTTTTT
once,TRBD1,TRBJ2-5,TRBV28,CASSRGGTGAETQYF,TGTGCCAGCAGTCGAGGGGGGACAGGGGCAGAGACCCAGTACTTC
-,-,TRBJ2-7,TRBV15,CATSRDQLSSYEQYF,TGTGCCACCAGCAGAGATCAGTTGAGCTCCTACGAGCAGTACTTC
-,-,TRBJ2-5,TRBV20-1,CSAREEGGVSYGQYF,TGCAGTGCTAGAGAGGAGGGGGGGGTCTCCTACGGGCAGTACTTC
few,-,TRBJ1-1,TRBV7-8,CASRDEVSSEAFF,TGTGCCAGCAGAGACGAGGTTTCCTCTGAAGCTTTCTTT
-,TRBD2,TRBJ2-5,TRBV11-1,CASSLAVIAALSGGKPNQETQYF,TGTGCCAGCAGCTTAGCCGTGATTGCGGCGCTCAGCGGGGGGAAACCAAACCAAGAGACCCAGTACTTC
-,-,TRBJ2-5,TRBV5-1,CASSSTFSGSRETQYF,TGCGCCAGCAGCTCCACATTCTCCGGGAGTAGAGAGACCCAGTACTTC
-,-,TRBJ2-7,TRBV12-3/TRBV12-4,CASTLEGFGYEQYF,TGTGCCAGCACCTTGGAGGGGTTCGGTTACGAGCAGTACTTC
few,TRBD2,TRBJ2-1,TRBV25-1,CASSGDSGGSVYNEQFF,TGTGCCAGCAGTGGGGATAGCGGGGGAAGTGTTTACAATGAGCAGTTCTTC
few,TRBD2,TRBJ2-7,TRBV7-2,CASSPTLAGVSRGSYEQYF,TGTGCCAGCAGCCCCACTCTAGCGGGGGTGTCCCGGGGATCCTACGAGCAGTACTTC
many,TRBD1,TRBJ1-1,TRBV4-1,CASRSRDSEAFF,TGCGCCAGCAGAAGCCGGGACAGTGAAGCTTTCTTT
few,TRBD2,TRBJ2-5,TRBV7-9,CASSLNLAGADWAQYF,TGTGCCAGCAGCTTAAACCTAGCGGGGGCCGACTGGGCCCAGTACTTC
many,-,TRBJ2-5,TRBV10-3,CAISESIAKGQETQYF,TGTGCCATCAGTGAGTCAATAGCGAAAGGCCAAGAGACCCAGTACTTC
few,TRBD1,TRBJ1-2,TRBV20-1,CSARDRQGHGYTF,TGCAGTGCTAGAGACCGACAGGGGCATGGCTACACCTTC
-,TRBD1,TRBJ1-5,TRBV7-8,CASSSRGLPSNQPPHF,TGTGCCAGCAGTTCAAGGGGGCTCCCTAGCAATCAGCCCCCGCATTTT